This T cell receptor (beta chain) is from a study of cytomegalovirus exposure and HLA in healthy donors (dated by TCRdb to about 2017). Regarding the research as a whole: In an earlier analysis of roughly 500 of the donors, approximately 300 Gb of sequence data and 117 million unique TCR beta sequences from some 170 million T cells were reported. Among the 398 genotyped donors, around 81% belonged to the genetic ancestry cluster associated with self-reported Caucasian donors. A later analysis re-analyzed previously published TCR beta repertoires from 550 to 700 donors and added high-resolution HLA genotyping to study TCR occurrence patterns. Among about 400 genotyped donors of the cohort, an average of roughly 230,000 unique TCR beta nucleotide sequences was sequenced per donor, of which 15% to 20% were non-productive. Class I and class II HLA loci were covered by the typing at four-digit resolution. A later genetic analysis used genome-wide SNP genotypes for about 65% of the 666 donors, treating that subset as a discovery cohort. The later analysis used no new phenotypic data to find candidate immune exposures, relying instead on TCR beta sequences and their occurrence across donors. The number of donors typed differed by locus, with about 629-630 for A, B, C, DRB1 and DQB1, more than 500 for DQA1, 606 for DPA1, and around 430 for DPB1. Roughly five DR-DQ haplotypes were handled as single units for association and clustering because linkage in the cohort was strong. Every repertoire in the discovery cohort had been generated on one and the same sequencing platform. The study profiled the T cell repertoires of 550 to 700 subjects by immunosequencing and related them to cytomegalovirus serostatus. In addition to the first cohort of roughly 670 subjects, a separate validation cohort of around 110 different subjects was used. In an earlier analysis of 587 of the donors, high-throughput TCR beta sequencing was used to judge whether each TCR beta V gene segment behaved as functional or pseudogenic. Donor age, sex, ethnicity and CMV serostatus were compiled together with the repertoire data. The aim of the study was to test whether cataloging public T cell receptors could identify signatures of past pathogen exposure. To predict cytomegalovirus infection status, the study brought together high-throughput TCR immunosequencing, statistical association of individual TCRs with disease status, and machine learning. An early release that covered some 640 HLA-typed donors contained 250 to 350 gigabases of sequencing data and 80 million or so unique TCR sequences.

Broader findings and caveats from the paper: Assigning TCR associations to individual alleles was difficult when HLA alleles, especially DR and DQ, strongly co-occurred. While some public TCRs were present in many individuals, most TCR sequences turned up only very rarely across donors. A further reported finding was that TCR beta sequences accurately predicted the HLA-A and HLA-B alleles for most subjects in the first cohort. A total of 150 to 200 TCR beta chains were listed by the study as associated with cytomegalovirus. The presence/absence analyses assumed that sequencing depth was roughly uniform across donors, and that assumption may not be true. Because the 87-base-pair reads could not distinguish some IMGT-functional V segments, including TRBV6-2 and TRBV6-3, those segments were excluded. Only TCR beta chains were sequenced in this cohort, and the absence of alpha or paired-chain data limited detectable features. An association between a missense DCLRE1C variant and V-gene and J-gene trimming of TCR beta chains was found in a later genetic analysis and replicated in an independent cohort. A cluster of highly shared sequence variants was judged likely to be a technical artifact of the sequencing pipeline. In a later analysis, HLA-associated TCR beta chains were found to be more clonally expanded and to have lower generation probabilities than equally common non-associated chains. In a later analysis, 15,000 to 20,000 TCR beta sequences were associated with specific HLA alleles at a false discovery rate of 0.05. Several of the top co-occurrence clusters appeared to be linked to parvovirus B19, influenza, CMV and Epstein-Barr virus, according to a later analysis. In a later genetic analysis, fewer N-insertions in productive TCRs were reported among donors in an Asian-associated ancestry cluster than the roughly 710-donor mean. A few of the identified cytomegalovirus-associated TCR beta chains were confirmed in vitro to be specific for cytomegalovirus antigens. The classifier was reported to diagnose cytomegalovirus status with high specificity and sensitivity in both the original and validation cohorts. Linkage disequilibrium might explain the correlated functional status among segregating V segments, but an unknown experimental factor could not be ruled out. In a later analysis, most CMV-associated TCR beta chains were found to appear HLA-restricted, with HLA associations seemingly driven largely by CMV exposure. Broadly in line with IMGT annotations, most TCR beta V segments showed up in productive rearrangements about 87% or about 30% of the time in an earlier analysis of roughly 590 of the donors. The earlier analysis of some 540 of the donors excluded seventeen rarely observed V segments, including chromosome 9 orphons, because counts were too low. A later analysis found that TCR association rates varied across HLA loci, with DRB1 alleles showing the most associated TCRs and HLA-C alleles the fewest. It was suggested by the authors that the approach could potentially be generalized to other disease states and immunological phenotypes. The only immune exposure information available for the cohort was CMV serostatus. HLA typing was unavailable for some donors at each locus, so association tests used only the typed subset.

This clone occurred a few times. The target of this receptor is not known. No base qualities exist here, and no much larger clone lies one base off it. The library was built by means of the immunoSEQ multiplex PCR assay. The multiplex PCR relied on a mix of 60 forward primers for TCR Vbeta segments and 13 reverse primers for TCR Jbeta segments. A multiplex PCR assay on genomic DNA amplified the CDR3 region of rearranged TCR beta genes. Amplified TCR beta libraries were sequenced as 87-base-pair reads on the Illumina HiSeq System. Per the original workflow: A later analysis counted about 82 million unique TCR beta chains across the 640 or so repertoires, and 10 million to 11 million of these chains were shared by at least two donors. Raw reads were error-corrected and collapsed into unique sequences with a nearest-neighbor algorithm that merged closely related sequences to remove PCR and sequencing errors. CDR3 sequences were aligned to IMGT reference sequences to assign V, D and J gene segments. For a sequence to be retained, a match of at least six nucleotides was required to both a V gene segment and a J gene segment. Rearrangements were called productive when the CDR3 lacked stop codons and stayed in frame with V and J; all others were non-productive. Following IMGT convention, CDR3 was defined as the stretch from the second conserved V-encoded cysteine up to the conserved J-encoded phenylalanine. The earlier analysis of approximately 590 of the donors excluded any sequence lacking an unambiguous match to a single V gene segment. An earlier analysis of several hundred of the donors called V segments functional above 56.7% productive rearrangements and segregating when the between-donor standard deviation exceeded 5%. A statistical classification framework was built for diagnosing cytomegalovirus status from the catalog of TCR beta chain sequences. In a later analysis, TCR nucleotide sequences were compared against IMGT/GENE-DB human TR gene sequences so that V and J genes could be assigned. In a later analysis, CDR3 sequences and most-parsimonious VDJ recombination scenarios were assigned using the TCRdist pipeline. In a later analysis, every TCR beta chain was defined by the combination of its CDR3 amino acid sequence and its V-gene family, and reads without a unique V-gene family were dropped. To address suspected cross-contamination and a sequencing artifact, a later analysis removed over 500 highly shared, low-generation-probability nucleotide sequences. In a later analysis, a clonal expansion index for each public chain was calculated from normalized within-repertoire ranks of inferred template counts. In a later analysis, generation probabilities were computed using a VDJ recombination model fitted to out-of-frame rearrangements, and the results were checked against IGoR. In a later analysis, TCR-TCR, TCR-HLA and TCR-CMV co-occurrence was scored with hypergeometric tests, and a repertoire-size bias correction was applied to TCR pairs. False discovery rates were estimated in a later analysis by permuting HLA or CMV assignments 20 times. In a later analysis, co-occurring TCRs were grouped using DBSCAN, with TCRdist sequence similarity added in when clustering inside HLA-allele-positive subsets. Repertoires with fewer than 30,000 or more than 120,000 public chains, plus five repertoires with anomalous nucleotide sharing, were excluded from co-occurrence clustering. TCRdb obtained this table from immuneACCESS and retained in-frame rearrangements with V and J assigned. These tables miss some clones; where compared with another copy, unresolved V genes account for less than half of the shortfall, and the remainder is unexplained. D and trimming were read from the DNA, whereas the V and J calls and clone size are those reported in that table. The sample table lists around 92,000 clones, around 83% of them with a count of one. The ten largest clones capture 3.7% of the sample.

The cohort comprised some 730 healthy bone marrow donors. At the time of sampling, all cohort members were nominally healthy, though unrecorded immune exposures were likely present. The donor tested CMV seropositive, placing the donor among the roughly 300 seropositive members of the cohort. A peripheral blood sample was provided by each donor, and peripheral blood mononuclear cells were used for TCR beta sequencing. The Qiagen DNeasy Blood Extraction Kit was used to extract genomic DNA from the blood cell samples. The junction carries 15 bases between V and J, which are trimmed by 0 bases and 10 bases respectively. The germline V gene supplies CDR1 SNHLY and CDR2 FYNNEI. The CDR3 starts with the cysteine, ends with the phenylalanine, and has 14 residues. Kept here is only the CDR3 DNA, which spans 42 bases and is read in frame from base 1.

The sequence is built from TRBV2 and TRBJ1-1; TRBD1 is a possible D gene, resting on 5 matching bases. The sample consisted of PBMCs. This sequence originates from a female donor in good health and CMV-seropositive. The base sequence is TGTGCCAGCAGTGAAGCGCTTCTGGGGGGAGGAGCTTTCTTT. Its amino acids are CASSEALLGGGAFF.